These 6 T cell receptor beta chains share one sample of origin, sequenced in a study of T cells expressing NK-cell markers. TCRdb re-called the 5' RACE reads and catalogs CDR3 proteins one per entry, DNA excluded. The listing contains approximately 110,000 distinct CDR3 sequences. The sample taken for sequencing was blood T cells: a sorted CD56 or NKG2C T cell subset, CD4+ or CD8+ T cells, or bulk PBMC T cells (not recorded which). The origin of the receptors is a woman between 18 and 69 years old in good health.

The chain joins TRBV29-1 to TRBJ2-7; the D gene TCRdb calls, TRBD2, cannot be checked with no DNA. Per germline, CDR1 SQVTM and CDR2 ANQGSEA. The CDR3 runs 12 residues. The CDR3 loop reads CSVASGSYEQYF.

The chain links TRBV12-3 or TRBV12-4 to TRBJ2-7; TCRdb designates TRBD1, a call that cannot be tested without DNA. This CDR3 region has 14 residues. CDR3: CASSSGTGGNEQYF.

This rearrangement joins TRBV20-1 to TRBJ2-5; TCRdb lists TRBD1, though no DNA is available to test this call. Germline-derived CDR1 and CDR2 are DFQATT and SNEGSKA (reference sequence). This CDR3 spans 16 amino acids. The CDR3 reads CSAPGTGRVIQETQYF.

The chain links TRBV15 to TRBJ1-1; TCRdb's D gene call, TRBD1, goes unchecked for lack of DNA. The CDR3 totals 15 residues. CDR1 and CDR2 from the germline V gene are LNHNV and YYDKDF (reference sequence). This chain's CDR3 is CATSRDGDGSTEAFF. Looking up the rest from reference TRBV15 and TRBJ1-1 gives the full variable domain: DAMVIQNPRYQVTQFGKPVTLSCSQTLNHNVMYWYQQKSSQAPKLLFHYYDKDFNNEADTPDNFQSRRPNTSFCFLDIRSPGLGDTAMYLCATSRDGDGSTEAFFGQGTRLTVV.

This CDR3 reads CASSGSGGIPEAFF. The V and J genes are TRBV7-9 and TRBJ1-1; TCRdb picks TRBD1, but there is no DNA to check that call. The germline V gene has CDR1 SEHNR and CDR2 FQNEAQ (reference sequence). The CDR3 covers 14 residues.

Measured by frequency, this clonotype is medium-sized. This chain uses TRBV12-3 or TRBV12-4 with TRBJ2-3. CDR3 length: 13 residues. The CDR3 here is CASSFVRTDTQYF.